This is a list of T cell receptor beta chains from one sample in a study of T-cell reconstitution after alpha-beta-depleted transplantation in children. TCRdb re-derived calls from the PCR reads in MiXCR, one entry per CDR3 protein. The sample includes 350,000 to 400,000 distinct CDR3 sequences, less than 15% of them seen just once. The material sequenced was PBMCs, taken from the stem cell graft. These receptor sequences come from a human donor who donated a stem cell graft to a child with Fanconi anemia. CDR3s include the opening cysteine and the closing phenylalanine or tryptophan. Each record gives: clone size, V gene, D gene, J gene, CDR3 DNA, CDR3 protein. D genes are given only for firm matches. Size values are once, few and many counts, or a class for expanded clones, and some rows have none.

clone size: NA; V gene: TRBV12-3/TRBV12-4; D gene: NA; J gene: TRBJ2-1; CDR3 DNA: TGTGCCAGCAGTCAACAGTACAATGAGCAGTTCTTC; CDR3 protein: CASSQQYNEQFF
clone size: NA; V gene: TRBV27; D gene: NA; J gene: TRBJ1-2; CDR3 DNA: TGTGCCAGCAGAAGGAGTACAGGGATTAATGGCTACACCTTC; CDR3 protein: CASRRSTGINGYTF
clone size: few; V gene: TRBV6-1; D gene: NA; J gene: TRBJ1-1; CDR3 DNA: TGTGCCAGCAACCGACTCGGGCGGGACACTGAAGCTTTCTTT; CDR3 protein: CASNRLGRDTEAFF
clone size: few; V gene: TRBV12-3/TRBV12-4; D gene: NA; J gene: TRBJ1-1; CDR3 DNA: TGTGCCAGCAGTTCTCGGACTCAAGAAGCTTTCTTT; CDR3 protein: CASSSRTQEAFF
clone size: NA; V gene: TRBV7-9; D gene: TRBD2; J gene: TRBJ2-1; CDR3 DNA: TGTGCCAGCAGCTTACAGATTAGCGGGAGCTCCTACAATGAGCAGTTCTTC; CDR3 protein: CASSLQISGSSYNEQFF
clone size: NA; V gene: TRBV12-3/TRBV12-4; D gene: NA; J gene: TRBJ2-1; CDR3 DNA: TGTGCCAGCAGTCTTAACAGTGCTGCCTACAATGAGCAGTTCTTC; CDR3 protein: CASSLNSAAYNEQFF
clone size: few; V gene: TRBV11-1; D gene: TRBD1; J gene: TRBJ2-1; CDR3 DNA: TGTGCCAGCAGCTTAGGGAGGACAGGGAATGAGCAGTTCTTC; CDR3 protein: CASSLGRTGNEQFF
clone size: many; V gene: TRBV20-1; D gene: TRBD1; J gene: TRBJ2-2; CDR3 DNA: TGCAGTGCTAGAGCTGGGACAGGAGGATCCGGGGAGCTGTTTTTT; CDR3 protein: CSARAGTGGSGELFF
clone size: NA; V gene: TRBV3-1; D gene: NA; J gene: TRBJ2-5; CDR3 DNA: TGTGCCAGCAAGTTGGCAGAAGAGACCCAGTACTTC; CDR3 protein: CASKLAEETQYF
clone size: NA; V gene: TRBV25-1; D gene: TRBD2; J gene: TRBJ2-3; CDR3 DNA: TGTGCCAGCAGTCCCCCCCTGGGGCGGGGGGGCTCCGGCACAGATACGCAGTATTTT; CDR3 protein: CASSPPLGRGGSGTDTQYF